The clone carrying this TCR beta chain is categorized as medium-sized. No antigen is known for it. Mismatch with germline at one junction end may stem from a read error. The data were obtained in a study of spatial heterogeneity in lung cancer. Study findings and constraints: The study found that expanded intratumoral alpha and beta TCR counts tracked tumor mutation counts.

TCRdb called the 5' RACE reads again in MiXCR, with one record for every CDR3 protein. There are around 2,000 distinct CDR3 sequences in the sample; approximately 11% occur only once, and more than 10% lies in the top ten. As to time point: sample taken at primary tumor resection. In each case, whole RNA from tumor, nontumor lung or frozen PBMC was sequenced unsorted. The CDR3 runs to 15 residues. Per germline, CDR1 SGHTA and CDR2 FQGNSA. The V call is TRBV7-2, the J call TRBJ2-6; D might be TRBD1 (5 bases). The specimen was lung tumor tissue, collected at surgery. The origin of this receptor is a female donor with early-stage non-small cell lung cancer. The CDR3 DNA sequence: TGTGCCAGCAGCTTAGCGAGCTCTGGGGCCAACGTCATGACTTTC. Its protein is CASSLASSGANVMTF.